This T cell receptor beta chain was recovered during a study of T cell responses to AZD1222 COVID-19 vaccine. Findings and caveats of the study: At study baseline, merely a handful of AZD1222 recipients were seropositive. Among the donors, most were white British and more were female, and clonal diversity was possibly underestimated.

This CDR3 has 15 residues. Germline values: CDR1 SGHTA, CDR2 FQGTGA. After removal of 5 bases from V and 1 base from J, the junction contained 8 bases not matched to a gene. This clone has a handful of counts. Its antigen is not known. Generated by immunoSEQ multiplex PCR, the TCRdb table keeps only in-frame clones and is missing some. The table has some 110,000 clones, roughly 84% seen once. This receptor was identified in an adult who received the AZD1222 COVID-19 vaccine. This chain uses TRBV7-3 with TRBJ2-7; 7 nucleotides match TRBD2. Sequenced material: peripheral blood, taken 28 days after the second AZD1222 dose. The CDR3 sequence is CASSEGRGKSYEQYF. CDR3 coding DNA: TGTGCCAGCAGCGAAGGGCGGGGGAAATCCTACGAGCAGTACTTC.